Here is one T cell receptor beta chain with its context. TCRdb's table, derived via immunoSEQ multiplex PCR, lists solely in-frame clones and lacks some. The table records around 80,000 clones, about 91% of them present only once. The V end was cut by 4 bases, the J end by 6 bases, with 11 bases between. Germline CDR1 and CDR2: SGDLS and YYNGEE. The CDR3 is made up of 12 amino acids. This sample is drawn from a study of technical replicates of blood from several donors. The sequencing sample was made of T cells isolated from PBMCs. The genes are TRBV9 and TRBJ2-7, with D perhaps TRBD2 (5 bases). The receptor was isolated from a human donor in good health. In DNA form, the CDR3 reads TGTGCCAGCAGCTTACCTAGCCTCGAGCAGTACTTC. As protein: CASSLPSLEQYF. Full variable domain (rest looked up from reference TRBV9 and TRBJ2-7): DSGVTQTPKHLITATGQRVTLRCSPRSGDLSVYWYQQSLDQGLQFLIQYYNGEERAKGNILERFSAQQFPDLHSELNLSSLELGDSALYFCASSLPSLEQYFGPGTRLTVT.